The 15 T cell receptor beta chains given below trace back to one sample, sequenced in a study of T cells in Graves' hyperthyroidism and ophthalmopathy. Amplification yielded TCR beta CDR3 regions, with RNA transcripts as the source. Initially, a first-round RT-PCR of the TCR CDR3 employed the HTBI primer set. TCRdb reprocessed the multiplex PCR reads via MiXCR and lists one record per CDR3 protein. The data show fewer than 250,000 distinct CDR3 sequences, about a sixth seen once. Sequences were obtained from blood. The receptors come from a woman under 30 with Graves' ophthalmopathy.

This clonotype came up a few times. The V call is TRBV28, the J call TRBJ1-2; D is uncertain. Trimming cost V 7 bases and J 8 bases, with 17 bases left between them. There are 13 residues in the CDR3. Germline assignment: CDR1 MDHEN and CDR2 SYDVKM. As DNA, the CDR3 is TGTGCCAGCACTATTATGCAAGGGAGGGGCTACACCTTC. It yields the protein CASTIMQGRGYTF.

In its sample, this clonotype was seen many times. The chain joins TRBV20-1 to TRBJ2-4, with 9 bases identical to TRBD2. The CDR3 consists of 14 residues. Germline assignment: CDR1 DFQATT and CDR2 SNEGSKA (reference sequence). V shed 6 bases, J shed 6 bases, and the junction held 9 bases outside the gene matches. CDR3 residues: CSAFSGGGGNIQYF. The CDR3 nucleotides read TGCAGTGCGTTTAGCGGCGGGGGGGGAAACATTCAGTACTTC.

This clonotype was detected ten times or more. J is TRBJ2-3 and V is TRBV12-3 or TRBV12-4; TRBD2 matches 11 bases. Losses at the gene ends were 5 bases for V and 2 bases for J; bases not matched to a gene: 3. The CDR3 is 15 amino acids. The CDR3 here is CASSLLAGVTDTQYF. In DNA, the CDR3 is TGTGCCAGCAGTCTACTAGCGGGGGTCACAGATACGCAGTATTTT.

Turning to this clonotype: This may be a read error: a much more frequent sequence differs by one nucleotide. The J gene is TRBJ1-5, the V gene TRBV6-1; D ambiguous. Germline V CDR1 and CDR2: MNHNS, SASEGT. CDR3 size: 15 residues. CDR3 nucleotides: TGTGCCATCAGTGAATCAGGACTACCGAGCCAGCCCCAGCATTTT. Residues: CAISESGLPSQPQHF.

CDR3 amino acids: CASSLEAWGRQFF. The CDR3 DNA reads as TGCGCCAGCAGCTTGGAAGCTTGGGGGAGGCAGTTCTTC. This rearrangement joins TRBV5-1 to TRBJ2-1; D tentatively fits TRBD1 or TRBD2 (5 bases each). The germline V gene has CDR1 SGHRS and CDR2 YFSETQ. This CDR3 has 13 residues. With 0 bases removed from V and 12 bases from J, the gap between germline ends came to 13 bases. The whole variable domain, filled in from reference TRBV5-1 and TRBJ2-1, reads KAGVTQTPRYLIKTRGQQVTLSCSPISGHRSVSWYQQTPGQGLQFLFEYFSETQRNKGNFPGRFSGRQFSNSRSEMNVSTLELGDSALYLCASSLEAWGRQFFGPGTRLTVL.

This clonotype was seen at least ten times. As DNA, the CDR3 is TGTGCCAGCAGTCCGACCGGGACAATCGAGGAGACCCAGTACTTC. This gives the protein CASSPTGTIEETQYF. The gene calls are TRBV28 and TRBJ2-5; tentatively, D is TRBD1 (6 bases). From germline, CDR1 is MDHEN and CDR2 SYDVKM. The CDR3 sequence is 15 residues long. The V end was cut by 5 bases, the J end by 5 bases, with 18 bases between.

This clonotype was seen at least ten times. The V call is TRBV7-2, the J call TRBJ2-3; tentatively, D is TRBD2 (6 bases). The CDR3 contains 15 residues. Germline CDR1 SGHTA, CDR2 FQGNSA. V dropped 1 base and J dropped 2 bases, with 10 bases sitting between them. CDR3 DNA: TGTGCCAGCAGCTTAGGAGCGGGTTTCACAGATACGCAGTATTTT. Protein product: CASSLGAGFTDTQYF.

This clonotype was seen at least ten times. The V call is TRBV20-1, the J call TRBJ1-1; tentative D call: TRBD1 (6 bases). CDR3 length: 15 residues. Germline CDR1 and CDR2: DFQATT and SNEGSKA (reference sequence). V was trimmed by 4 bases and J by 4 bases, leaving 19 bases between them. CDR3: CSATPRRGVGTEAFF. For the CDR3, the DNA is TGCAGTGCTACGCCGAGAAGGGGGGTAGGCACTGAAGCTTTCTTT.

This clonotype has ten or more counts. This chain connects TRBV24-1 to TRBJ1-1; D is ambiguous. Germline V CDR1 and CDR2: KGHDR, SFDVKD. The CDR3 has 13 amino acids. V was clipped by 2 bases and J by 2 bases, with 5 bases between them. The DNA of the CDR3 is TGTGCCACCAGTGATTCCCATAACACTGAAGCTTTCTTT. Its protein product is CATSDSHNTEAFF.

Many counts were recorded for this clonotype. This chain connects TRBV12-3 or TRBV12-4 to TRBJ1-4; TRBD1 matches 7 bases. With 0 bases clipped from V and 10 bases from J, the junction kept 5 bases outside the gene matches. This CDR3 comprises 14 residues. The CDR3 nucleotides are TGTGCCAGCAGTTTAGCGGCCAGGGGGGGAAAACTGTTTTTT. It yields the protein CASSLAARGGKLFF.

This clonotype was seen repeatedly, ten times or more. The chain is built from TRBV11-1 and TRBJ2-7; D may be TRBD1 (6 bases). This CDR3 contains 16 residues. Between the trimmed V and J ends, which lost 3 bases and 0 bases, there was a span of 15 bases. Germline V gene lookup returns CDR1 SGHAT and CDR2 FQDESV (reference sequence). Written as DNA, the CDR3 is TGTGCCAGCAGCTTGGCCAGGGGCCCTGTCTCCTACGAGCAGTACTTC. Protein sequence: CASSLARGPVSYEQYF.

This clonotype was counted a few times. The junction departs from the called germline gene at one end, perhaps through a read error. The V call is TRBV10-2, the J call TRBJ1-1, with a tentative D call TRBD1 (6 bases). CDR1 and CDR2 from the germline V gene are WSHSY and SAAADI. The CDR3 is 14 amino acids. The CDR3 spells CASSEGHHNTEAFF. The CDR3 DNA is TGTGCCAGCAGCGAGGGACACCATAACACTGAAGCTTTCTTT.

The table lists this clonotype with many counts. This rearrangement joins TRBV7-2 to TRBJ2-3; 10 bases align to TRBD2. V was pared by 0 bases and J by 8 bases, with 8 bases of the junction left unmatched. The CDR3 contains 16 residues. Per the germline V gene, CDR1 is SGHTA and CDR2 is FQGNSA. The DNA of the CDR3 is TGTGCCAGCAGCTTAGCGCGAACTAGCGGGGCCGGTACGCAGTATTTT. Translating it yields CASSLARTSGAGTQYF.

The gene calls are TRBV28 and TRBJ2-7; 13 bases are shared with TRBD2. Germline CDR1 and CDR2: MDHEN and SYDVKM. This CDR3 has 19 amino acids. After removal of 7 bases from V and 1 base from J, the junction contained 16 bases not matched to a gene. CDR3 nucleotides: TGTGCCAGCAACCCAACGGTGAGGACTAGCGGGGGAGAATCCTACGAGCAGTACTTC. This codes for CASNPTVRTSGGESYEQYF.

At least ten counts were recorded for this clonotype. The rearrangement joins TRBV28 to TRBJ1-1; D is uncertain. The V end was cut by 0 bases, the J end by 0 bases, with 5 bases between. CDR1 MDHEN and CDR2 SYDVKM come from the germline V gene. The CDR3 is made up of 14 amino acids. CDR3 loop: CASSLWRVNTEAFF. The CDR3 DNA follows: TGTGCCAGCAGTTTATGGAGGGTGAACACTGAAGCTTTCTTT.